These 10 T cell receptor beta chains were all obtained from the same sample, sequenced in a study of cytomegalovirus exposure and HLA in healthy donors. A multiplex PCR was run with 60 Vbeta primers and 13 Jbeta primers. Libraries were prepared by immunoSEQ multiplex PCR; TCRdb keeps only in-frame clonotypes and omits some of them. This table has tens of thousands of clones, around 77% appearing once. The source material was PBMCs. Source of these receptors: a woman younger than 45 in good health and CMV-seropositive.

The V gene is TRBV6-1, the J gene TRBJ2-3; 10 bases match TRBD1. J lost 4 bases, V lost 6 bases, and 4 bases had no gene match. The CDR3 is 14 residues long. CDR1 and CDR2 from the germline V gene are MNHNS and SASEGT. In nucleotides, the CDR3 is TGTGCCAGCAGCTCCGGGACAGGGGCAGATACGCAGTATTTT. This encodes CASSSGTGADTQYF.

This chain connects TRBV28 to TRBJ2-6; a weak D match, TRBD1 (6 bases). V was trimmed by 7 bases and J by 0 bases, leaving 10 bases between them. CDR1 MDHEN and CDR2 SYDVKM come from the germline V gene. The CDR3 is made up of 15 amino acids. This CDR3 is CASNLGGSGANVLTF. As DNA, the CDR3 is TGTGCCAGCAACCTAGGGGGCTCTGGGGCCAACGTCCTGACTTTC.

The V call is TRBV7-8, the J call TRBJ1-5, with TRBD1 matching over 7 bases. This CDR3 spans 15 amino acids. V dropped 1 base and J dropped 5; count of bases not matched to a gene: 5. Germline loops: CDR1 SGHVS, CDR2 FQNEAQ. CDR3 nucleotide sequence: TGTGCCAGCAGCTTAGTCGACAGGGTTCATCAGCCCCAGCATTTT. Its protein product is CASSLVDRVHQPQHF.

V and J are TRBV27 and TRBJ2-2; no firm D call. The V and J ends lost 3 bases and 4 bases respectively, with 6 bases between them. CDR3 length equals 13 residues. Germline assignment: CDR1 MNHEY and CDR2 SMNVEV (reference sequence). The CDR3 sequence is CASSFRSTGELFF. DNA of the CDR3: TGTGCCAGCAGTTTCAGAAGCACCGGGGAGCTGTTTTTT.

The rearrangement uses TRBV5-1 and TRBJ2-3, with 15 bases fitting TRBD2. V dropped 4 bases and J dropped 3; count of bases not matched to a gene: 6. CDR1 and CDR2 (germline): SGHRS, YFSETQ. This CDR3 comprises 17 residues. The CDR3 nucleotides read TGCGCCAGCAGCCAGGGACTAGCGGGGGGATGGACAGATACGCAGTATTTT. Encoded protein: CASSQGLAGGWTDTQYF.

The CDR3 bases are TGTGCCAGTAGTCTGGGGACTCCGGGCAAAAACATTCAGTACTTC. It codes for CASSLGTPGKNIQYF. J is TRBJ2-4 and V is TRBV19, with D possibly TRBD2 on 6 matching bases. The CDR3 contains 15 residues. The germline gives CDR1 LNHDA, CDR2 SQIVND (reference sequence). The V end lost 5 bases, the J end lost 3 bases, and 14 bases lay between the germline ends.

This chain joins TRBV28 and TRBJ1-2; D is possibly TRBD1 (5 bases). V lost 6 bases and J 4 bases, leaving 12 bases between the germline ends. Germline V gene sequence: CDR1 MDHEN, CDR2 SYDVKM. The CDR3 spans 13 residues. As DNA, the CDR3 is TGTGCCAGCAGGGCAGGGAAAGGCTATGGCTACACCTTC. Its protein product is CASRAGKGYGYTF.

This chain uses TRBV27 with TRBJ1-3, with D unresolved. Germline-derived CDR1 and CDR2 are MNHEY and SMNVEV (reference sequence). The CDR3 loop spans 14 amino acids. V dropped 2 bases and J dropped 3 bases, with 8 bases sitting between them. CDR3 sequence: CASSLAGGGNTIYF. CDR3 bases: TGTGCCAGCAGTTTAGCAGGAGGTGGAAACACCATATATTTT.

The chain joins TRBV11-2 to TRBJ2-7, with D maybe TRBD1 (6 bases). The CDR3 covers 15 residues. Trimming left V 0 bases short and J 3 bases short, with 12 bases between. Germline V CDR1 and CDR2: SGHAT, FQNNGV. The CDR3 sequence is CASSLDGQFSYEQYF. The CDR3 DNA reads as TGTGCCAGCAGCTTAGATGGACAGTTCAGCTACGAGCAGTACTTC.

V is TRBV28 and J is TRBJ1-2, with 10 positions matching TRBD1. The CDR3 contains 14 residues. Trimming took 8 bases from V and 7 from J; bases not matched to a gene: 10. The germline V gene encodes CDR1 MDHEN and CDR2 SYDVKM. The CDR3 here is CASGRQGALGGYTF. CDR3 in DNA: TGTGCCAGCGGCAGACAGGGGGCATTGGGTGGCTACACCTTC.